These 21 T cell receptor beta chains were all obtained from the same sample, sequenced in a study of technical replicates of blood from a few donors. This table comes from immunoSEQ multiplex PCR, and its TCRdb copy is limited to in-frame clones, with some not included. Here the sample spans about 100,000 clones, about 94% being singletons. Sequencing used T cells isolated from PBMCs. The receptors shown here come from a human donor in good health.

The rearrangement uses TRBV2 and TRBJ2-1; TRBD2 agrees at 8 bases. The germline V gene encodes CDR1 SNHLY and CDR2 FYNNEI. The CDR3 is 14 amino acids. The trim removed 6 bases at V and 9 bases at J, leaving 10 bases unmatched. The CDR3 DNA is TGTGCCAGCAGGGGGGACGGGAGGGCCTTTGAGCAGTTCTTC. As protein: CASRGDGRAFEQFF.

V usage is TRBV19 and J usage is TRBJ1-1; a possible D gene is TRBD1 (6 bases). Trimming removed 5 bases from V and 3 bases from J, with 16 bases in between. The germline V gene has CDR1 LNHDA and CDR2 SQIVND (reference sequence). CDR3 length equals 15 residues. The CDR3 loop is CASSGLQGLDTEAFF. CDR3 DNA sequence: TGTGCCAGTAGTGGGTTACAGGGTTTGGACACTGAAGCTTTCTTT. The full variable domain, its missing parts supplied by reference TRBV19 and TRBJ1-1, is DGGITQSPKYLFRKEGQNVTLSCEQNLNHDAMYWYRQDPGQGLRLIYYSQIVNDFQKGDIAEGYSVSREKKESFPLTVTSAQKNPTAFYLCASSGLQGLDTEAFFGQGTRLTVV.

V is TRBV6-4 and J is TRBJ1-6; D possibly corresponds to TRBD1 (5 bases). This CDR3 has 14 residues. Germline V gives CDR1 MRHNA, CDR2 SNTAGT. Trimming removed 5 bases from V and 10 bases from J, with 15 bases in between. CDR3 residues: CASSPGLRLSPLHF. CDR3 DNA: TGTGCCAGCAGTCCGGGACTCCGATTATCACCCCTCCACTTT.

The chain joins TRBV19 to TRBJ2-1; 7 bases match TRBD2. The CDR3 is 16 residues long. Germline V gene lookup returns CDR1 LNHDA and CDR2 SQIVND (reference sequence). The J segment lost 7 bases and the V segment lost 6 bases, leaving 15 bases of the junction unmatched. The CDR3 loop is CASSTPGGRGWNEQFF. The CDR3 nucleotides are TGTGCCAGTAGCACCCCCGGCGGGAGAGGTTGGAATGAGCAGTTCTTC.

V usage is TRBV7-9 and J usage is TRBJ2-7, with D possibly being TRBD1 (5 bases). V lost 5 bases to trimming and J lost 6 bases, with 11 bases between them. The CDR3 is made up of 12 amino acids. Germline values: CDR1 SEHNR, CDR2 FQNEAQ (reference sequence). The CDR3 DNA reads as TGTGCCAGCAGCAATATCAGGGTCGAGCAGTACTTC. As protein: CASSNIRVEQYF.

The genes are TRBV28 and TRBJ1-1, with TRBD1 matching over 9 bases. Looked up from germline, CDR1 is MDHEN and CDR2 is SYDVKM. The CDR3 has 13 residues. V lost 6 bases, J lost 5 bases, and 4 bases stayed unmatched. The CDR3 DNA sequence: TGTGCCAGCAGGGGACAGGGAAGGACTGAAGCTTTCTTT. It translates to CASRGQGRTEAFF.

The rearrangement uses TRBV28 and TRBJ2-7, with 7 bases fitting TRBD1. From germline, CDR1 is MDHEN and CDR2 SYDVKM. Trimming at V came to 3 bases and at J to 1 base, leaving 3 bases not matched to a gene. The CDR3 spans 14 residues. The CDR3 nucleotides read TGTGCCAGCAGTTTTACAGGGGATTCCTACGAGCAGTACTTC. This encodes CASSFTGDSYEQYF.

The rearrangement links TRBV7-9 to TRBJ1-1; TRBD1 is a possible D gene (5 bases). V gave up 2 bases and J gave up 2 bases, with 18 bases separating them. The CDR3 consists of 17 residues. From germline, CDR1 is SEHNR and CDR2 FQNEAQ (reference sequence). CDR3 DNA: TGTGCCAGCAGCTTACTCAGTGGGAGGACAACAAACACTGAAGCTTTCTTT. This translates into CASSLLSGRTTNTEAFF.

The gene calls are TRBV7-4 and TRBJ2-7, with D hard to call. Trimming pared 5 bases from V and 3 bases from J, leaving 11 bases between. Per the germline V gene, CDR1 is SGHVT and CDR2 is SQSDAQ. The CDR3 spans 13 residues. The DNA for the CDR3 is TGTGCCAGCAGCCTTACAGATTTCTACGAGCAGTACTTC. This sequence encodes CASSLTDFYEQYF.

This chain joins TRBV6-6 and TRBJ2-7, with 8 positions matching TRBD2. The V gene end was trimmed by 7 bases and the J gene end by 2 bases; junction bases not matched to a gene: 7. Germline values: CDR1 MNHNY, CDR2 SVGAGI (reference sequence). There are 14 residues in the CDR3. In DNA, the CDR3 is TGTGCCAGCATGCGGGGGGACCTCCCCTACGAGCAGTACTTC. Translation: CASMRGDLPYEQYF.

CDR3 sequence reads: CASSTSPTASYEQYF. CDR3 nucleotides: TGTGCCAGTAGTACGTCCCCAACAGCCTCCTACGAGCAGTACTTC. The chain has TRBV19 and TRBJ2-7; no reliable D call. In germline, CDR1 is LNHDA, CDR2 SQIVND (reference sequence). This CDR3 is 15 amino acids long. V dropped 4 bases and J dropped 0 bases, with 13 bases sitting between them.

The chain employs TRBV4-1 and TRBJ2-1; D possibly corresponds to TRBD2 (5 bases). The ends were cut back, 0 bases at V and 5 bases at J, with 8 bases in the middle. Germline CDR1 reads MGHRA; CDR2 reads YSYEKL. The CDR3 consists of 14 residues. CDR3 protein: CASSQDNGDNEQFF. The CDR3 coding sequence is TGCGCCAGCAGCCAAGATAACGGGGACAATGAGCAGTTCTTC.

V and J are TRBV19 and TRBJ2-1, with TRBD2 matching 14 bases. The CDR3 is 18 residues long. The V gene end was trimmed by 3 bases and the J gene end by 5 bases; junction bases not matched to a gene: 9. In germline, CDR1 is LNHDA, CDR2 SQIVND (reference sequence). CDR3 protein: CASSIRGTSGSPHNEQFF. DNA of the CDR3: TGTGCCAGTAGTATTCGGGGGACTAGCGGGAGTCCCCACAATGAGCAGTTCTTC.

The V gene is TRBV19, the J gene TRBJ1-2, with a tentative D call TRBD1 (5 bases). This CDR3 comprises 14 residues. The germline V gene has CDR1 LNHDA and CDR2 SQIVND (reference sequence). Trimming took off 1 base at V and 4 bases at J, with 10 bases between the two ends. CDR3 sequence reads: CASSIVEGAYGYTF. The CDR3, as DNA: TGTGCCAGTAGTATAGTAGAAGGGGCCTATGGCTACACCTTC.

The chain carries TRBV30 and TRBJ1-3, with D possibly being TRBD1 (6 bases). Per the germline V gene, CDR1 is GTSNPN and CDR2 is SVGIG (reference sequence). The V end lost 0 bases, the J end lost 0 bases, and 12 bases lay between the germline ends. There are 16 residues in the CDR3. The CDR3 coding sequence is TGTGCCTGGAGTGTAGTCCCGGGACACTCTGGAAACACCATATATTTT. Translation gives CAWSVVPGHSGNTIYF.

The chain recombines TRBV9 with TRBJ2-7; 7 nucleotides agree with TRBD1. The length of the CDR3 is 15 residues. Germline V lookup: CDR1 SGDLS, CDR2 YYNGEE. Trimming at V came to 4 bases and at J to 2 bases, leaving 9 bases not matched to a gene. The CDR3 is CASSPHMTGPYEQYF. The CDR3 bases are TGTGCCAGCAGCCCCCACATGACAGGGCCCTACGAGCAGTACTTC.

CDR3 nucleotides: TGTGCCAGCAGTCTAATGACAGGGGCCTACTACAATGAGCAGTTCTTC. It is translated as CASSLMTGAYYNEQFF. J is TRBJ2-1 and V is TRBV14, with 8 bases matching TRBD1. After removal of 6 bases from V and 3 bases from J, the junction contained 10 bases not matched to a gene. The germline CDR1 and CDR2 sequences are SGHDN and FVKESK. This CDR3 comprises 16 residues.

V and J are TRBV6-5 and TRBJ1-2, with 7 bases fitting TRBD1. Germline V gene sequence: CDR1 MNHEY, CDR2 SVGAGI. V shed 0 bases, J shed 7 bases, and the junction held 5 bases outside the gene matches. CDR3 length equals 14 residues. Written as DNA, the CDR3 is TGTGCCAGCAGTTACTCGAACAGGGGTGGTGGCTACACCTTC. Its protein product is CASSYSNRGGGYTF.

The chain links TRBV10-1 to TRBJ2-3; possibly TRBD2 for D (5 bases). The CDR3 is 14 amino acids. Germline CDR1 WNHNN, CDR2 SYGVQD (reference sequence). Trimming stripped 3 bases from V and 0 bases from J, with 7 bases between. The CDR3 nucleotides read TGCGCCAGCAGTGAAGGACTCAGCACAGATACGCAGTATTTT. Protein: CASSEGLSTDTQYF.

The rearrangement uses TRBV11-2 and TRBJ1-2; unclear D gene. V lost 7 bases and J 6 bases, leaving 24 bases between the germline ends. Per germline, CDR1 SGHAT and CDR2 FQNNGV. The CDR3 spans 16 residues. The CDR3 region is CASNPTVDSPLNGYTF. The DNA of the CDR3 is TGTGCCAGCAACCCCACAGTAGATAGTCCGTTGAATGGCTACACCTTC.

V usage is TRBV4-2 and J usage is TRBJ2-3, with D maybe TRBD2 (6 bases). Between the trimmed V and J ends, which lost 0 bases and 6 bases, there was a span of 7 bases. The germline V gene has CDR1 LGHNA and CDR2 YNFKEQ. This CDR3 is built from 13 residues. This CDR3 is CASSQELADTQYF. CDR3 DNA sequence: TGTGCCAGCAGCCAAGAGCTAGCGGATACGCAGTATTTT.